This T cell receptor beta chain was captured by sequencing in a study of Tregs in tolerant kidney transplant recipients. Whole-study findings and limits: Findings come from small patient numbers and require larger validation. No direct test of biological reproducibility was done here. Activated donor B cell expansion appeared to reveal the most relevant donor-specific TCRbeta repertoire.

A remark on this clone: Its antigen is not identified.

J gave up 0 bases and V 4 bases, and 6 bases lay outside the gene matches. Germline assignment: CDR1 LNHNV and CDR2 YYDKDF (reference sequence). This CDR3 is built from 16 residues. The data were produced by immunoSEQ multiplex PCR, yet TCRdb's version contains in-frame clones alone and is incomplete. The repertoire holds about 120,000 clones, with approximately 90% as singletons. Thawed PBMCs were FACS-sorted into unstimulated CD4+CD25+CD127- regulatory T cells, CD4+CD25- non-regulatory cells, CD4 and CD8 cells. This chain connects TRBV15 to TRBJ2-7, with 10 positions matching TRBD2. The TCR originated in a human donor in good health. The sequenced sample was CD4+ T cells from blood. The DNA of the CDR3 is TGTGCCACCAGCACTTCTAGCGGGAGCGTCTCCTACGAGCAGTACTTC. As protein: CATSTSSGSVSYEQYF.